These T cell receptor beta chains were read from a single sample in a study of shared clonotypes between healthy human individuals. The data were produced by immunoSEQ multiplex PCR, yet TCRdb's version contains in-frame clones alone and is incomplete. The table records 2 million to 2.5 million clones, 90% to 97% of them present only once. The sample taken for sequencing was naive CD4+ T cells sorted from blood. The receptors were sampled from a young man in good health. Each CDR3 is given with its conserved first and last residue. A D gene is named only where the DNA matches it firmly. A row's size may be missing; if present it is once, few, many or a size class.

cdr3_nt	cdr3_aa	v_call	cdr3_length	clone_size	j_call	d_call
TGTGCCAGCAGCTTAGAACTTTTTATTAGGGGGTCTGGGGCCAACGTCCTGACTTTC	CASSLELFIRGSGANVLTF	TRBV7-8	19	.	TRBJ2-6	.
TGTGCCAGCATTTACCCCCAAGAGACCCAGTACTTC	CASIYPQETQYF	TRBV6-6	12	.	TRBJ2-5	.
TGCGCCAGCAGCTTGGCTGGGACCGGGGAAGAAAAACTGTTTTTT	CASSLAGTGEEKLFF	TRBV5-1	15	.	TRBJ1-4	.
TGTGCCAGCAGCTTATTTCTGGATACGCAGTATTTT	CASSLFLDTQYF	TRBV7-2	12	.	TRBJ2-3	.
TGTGCCAGCAGTTGGGGGACGGAGCGCGCAGATACGCAGTATTTT	CASSWGTERADTQYF	TRBV28	15	.	TRBJ2-3	.
TGCGCCAGCAGCCAGGTGGGACAGGGGTGGTCGGAGACCCAGTACTTC	CASSQVGQGWSETQYF	TRBV4-3	16	.	TRBJ2-5	TRBD1
TGTGCCAGCAGCTTAGAGGGGGGCGCGGGTGACGAGCAGTACTTC	CASSLEGGAGDEQYF	TRBV7-9	15	once	TRBJ2-7	.
TGTGCCAGTAGTGGTGGGGGTTTGGGTGAAAAACTGTTTTTT	CASSGGGLGEKLFF	TRBV19	14	.	TRBJ1-4	.
TGTGCCAGCAGCTTATTACAGGGTCAGCCAGATACGCAGTATTTT	CASSLLQGQPDTQYF	TRBV13	15	.	TRBJ2-3	.
TGTGCCAGCAGCCTCCAGTGGCAGGGCCCCCTTAACTATGGCTACACCTTC	CASSLQWQGPLNYGYTF	TRBV7-2	17	.	TRBJ1-2	.
TGCGCCAGCAGCTGGAGAGGGGATGGTGACGAGCAGTACTTC	CASSWRGDGDEQYF	TRBV5-1	14	.	TRBJ2-7	.
TGTGCCAGTAGTATAGGTTGGACAGGATTCAACACTGAAGCTTTCTTT	CASSIGWTGFNTEAFF	TRBV19	16	.	TRBJ1-1	TRBD1